This T cell receptor (beta chain) was identified during a study of cytomegalovirus exposure and HLA in healthy donors. Comment on this clone: The antigen is unknown.

Study-level results: Both high specificity and high sensitivity reportedly marked the classifier's diagnosis of cytomegalovirus status. Listed as cytomegalovirus-associated were 150 to 200 TCR beta chains.

Generated by immunoSEQ multiplex PCR, the TCRdb table keeps only in-frame clones and is missing some. Here the sample spans 150,000 to 200,000 clones, around 88% being singletons. This receptor was identified in a woman aged 18-35 years in good health and CMV-seronegative. Sequencing input: PBMCs.

CDR3 residues: CAWSKDMKYGYTF. In DNA form, the CDR3 reads TGTGCCTGGAGTAAAGACATGAAGTATGGCTACACCTTC. The V and J genes are TRBV30 and TRBJ1-2; D call uncertain. Trimming shortened V by 2 bases and J by 5 bases, and 12 bases separated the two germline ends. CDR1 and CDR2 from the germline V gene are GTSNPN and SVGIG (reference sequence). The CDR3 is made up of 13 amino acids.